The clone carrying this T cell receptor (beta chain) was found once. CDR3 length equals 15 residues. Germline-derived CDR1 and CDR2 are MNHEY and SVGEGT. V dropped 2 bases and J dropped 6; count of bases not matched to a gene: 7. These data originate in a study of blood T cell repertoires in COVID-19. Study overall: The United States, Italy and Spain provided the acute and convalescent COVID-19 samples. PBMCs, B-cell-depleted T cells, or T cells were the source of the cDNA or gDNA that made up the material.

The authors' processing: Reference gene primer amplification yielded estimated nucleated cell counts. Measured with immunoSEQ multiplex PCR; TCRdb has only the in-frame clones, and not every one. D and trimming were read from the DNA, whereas the V and J calls and clone size are those reported in that table. Of about 81,000 clones listed, about 90% were seen once; the top ten hold about 4.4%. The sequenced material came from peripheral blood. The J gene is TRBJ2-3, the V gene TRBV6-2 or TRBV6-3; 8 nucleotides line up with TRBD2. The sequence derives from an elderly woman with acute or convalescent COVID-19. The DNA for the CDR3 is TGTGCCAGCAGTTACGGCGAGCGGGAGATGGATACGCAGTATTTT. It encodes CASSYGEREMDTQYF.